This TCR beta chain was documented in a study of cytomegalovirus exposure and HLA in healthy donors. Study-level background: Unique TCRs numbering some 93 million, obtained from HLA-typed donors, made up an early data release.

Germline CDR1 reads SGDLS; CDR2 reads YYNGEE. The CDR3 totals 15 residues. The V and J ends lost 0 bases and 6 bases, in that order; junction bases with no gene match: 7. These donors, healthy bone marrow donors, were studied. Use of 60 Vbeta and 13 Jbeta primers characterized the PCR. Here immunoSEQ multiplex PCR was the method, and the copy in TCRdb shows in-frame clones only, minus some. The table records 150,000 or so clones, roughly 84% of them present only once. The genes are TRBV9 and TRBJ2-7; 9 nucleotides line up with TRBD1. The TCR originated in a man younger than 45 in good health and CMV-seronegative. Sequencing was done on a sample of PBMCs. In nucleotides, the CDR3 is TGTGCCAGCAGCGTAGACGGGACAGGGCGGAGCGAGCAGTACTTC. It specifies CASSVDGTGRSEQYF. Full variable domain (missing parts from reference TRBV9 and TRBJ2-7): DSGVTQTPKHLITATGQRVTLRCSPRSGDLSVYWYQQSLDQGLQFLIQYYNGEERAKGNILERFSAQQFPDLHSELNLSSLELGDSALYFCASSVDGTGRSEQYFGPGTRLTVT.